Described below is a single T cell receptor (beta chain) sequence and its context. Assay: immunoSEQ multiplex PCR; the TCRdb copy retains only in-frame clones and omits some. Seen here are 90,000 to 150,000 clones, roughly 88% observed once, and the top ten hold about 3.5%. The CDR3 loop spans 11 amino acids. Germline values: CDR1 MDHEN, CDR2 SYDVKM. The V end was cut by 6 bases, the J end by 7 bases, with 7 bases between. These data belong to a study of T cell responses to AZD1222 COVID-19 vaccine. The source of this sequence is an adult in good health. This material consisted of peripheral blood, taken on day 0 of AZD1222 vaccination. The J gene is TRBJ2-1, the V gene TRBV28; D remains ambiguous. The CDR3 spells CASSQWNEQFF. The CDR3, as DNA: TGTGCCAGCAGCCAGTGGAATGAGCAGTTCTTC. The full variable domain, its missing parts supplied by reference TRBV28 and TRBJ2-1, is DVKVTQSSRYLVKRTGEKVFLECVQDMDHENMFWYRQDPGLGLRLIYFSYDVKMKEKGDIPEGYSVSREKKERFSLILESASTNQTSMYLCASSQWNEQFFGPGTRLTVL.